The rows below give T cell receptor beta chains drawn from one sample of a study of cytomegalovirus exposure and HLA in healthy donors. Sequenced by immunoSEQ multiplex PCR; TCRdb stores in-frame clones only, minus some. This table has some 200,000 clones, about 81% appearing once. The sequenced sample consisted of PBMCs. The receptors originated from a woman aged 18-29 years in good health and CMV-seronegative. Both conserved end residues are part of each CDR3. Fields, in order: clone size, CDR3 length, V gene, J gene, CDR3 protein. Size is stated for part of the rows, as once, few or many counts, or as a class when the clone is expanded.

.,14,TRBV6-1,TRBJ2-7,CASRPTGRRDEQYF
few,14,TRBV7-6,TRBJ2-2,CASSSEPGTGELFF
.,16,TRBV7-9,TRBJ2-5,CASSIPDSGAPETQYF
.,15,TRBV7-8,TRBJ2-5,CASSLAGTGRETQYF
once,14,TRBV9,TRBJ2-1,CASSVAPADNEQFF
.,15,TRBV2,TRBJ2-1,CASSEDRGLYNEQFF
.,16,TRBV6-1,TRBJ2-7,CASSGDGQESLYEQYF
.,13,TRBV7-2,TRBJ2-7,CASSLGRAYEQYF
.,19,TRBV28,TRBJ1-1,CASNPLQGAGSYMNTEAFF
.,15,TRBV4-1,TRBJ2-4,CASRPSDRGLDIQYF
.,10,TRBV5-8,TRBJ1-4,CASSREKLFF
.,16,TRBV5-4,TRBJ2-5,CASTLGLAGTQETQYF
.,15,TRBV6-1,TRBJ1-2,CASSDRDRANYGYTF
.,11,TRBV7-9,TRBJ2-7,CASSPGGEQYF
.,14,TRBV5-1,TRBJ1-3,CASNEGGYGNTIYF
.,14,TRBV23-1,TRBJ2-3,CASSQDRNTDTQYF
few,11,TRBV2,TRBJ1-1,CASSDRTEAFF
.,15,TRBV7-9,TRBJ2-1,CASSSRDRTVNEQFF
.,14,TRBV2,TRBJ2-1,CASTREGPYNEQFF
.,18,TRBV5-1,TRBJ2-3,CASSSAGGAKGGTDTQYF
.,16,TRBV5-1,TRBJ2-1,CASSPTIGSSYNEQFF
.,15,TRBV30,TRBJ1-2,CAWRDRMTADYGYTF
few,15,TRBV27,TRBJ2-7,CASSTGLALHYEQYF
.,15,TRBV14,TRBJ2-1,CASSQEQGANNEQFF
.,15,TRBV6-1,TRBJ2-7,CASSEERALGYEQYF
.,17,TRBV6-1,TRBJ1-6,CASSELPASSYNSPLHF
.,13,TRBV27,TRBJ2-1,CASSFPGYNEQFF
.,15,TRBV5-1,TRBJ1-2,CASSLWTGNDYGYTF
.,17,TRBV2,TRBJ2-1,CASSEEVGAGVHNEQFF